One and the same sample provided the 20 T cell receptor beta chains below, sequenced in a study of blood T cell repertoires in COVID-19. Generated by immunoSEQ multiplex PCR, the TCRdb table keeps only in-frame clones and is missing some. The sample lists around 150,000 clones; around 88% were seen once. Source material: peripheral blood. The source is a human donor in a cohort sampled during active COVID-19.

The chain uses TRBV19 and TRBJ2-1; 12 nucleotides line up with TRBD2. CDR1 and CDR2 from the germline V gene are LNHDA and SQIVND (reference sequence). V was clipped by 8 bases and J by 9 bases; unmatched bases: 5. CDR3 length: 13 amino acids. CDR3 DNA: TGTGCCAGTGCCGGACTAGCGGGATCTGAGCAGTTCTTC. Its protein is CASAGLAGSEQFF.

The chain combines TRBV7-3 with TRBJ2-7; 8 bases fit TRBD1. J gave up 8 bases and V 0 bases, and 6 bases lay outside the gene matches. In germline, CDR1 is SGHTA, CDR2 FQGTGA. This CDR3 comprises 14 residues. The CDR3 reads CASSLTGQGPQQYF. The CDR3 DNA follows: TGTGCCAGCAGCTTAACCGGACAGGGCCCTCAGCAGTACTTC.

The V and J genes are TRBV27 and TRBJ1-5; D not certain. The CDR3 has 14 amino acids. Trimming removed 3 bases at V and 7 bases at J, with 13 bases between. Germline V gives CDR1 MNHEY, CDR2 SMNVEV (reference sequence). For the CDR3, the DNA is TGTGCCAGCAGTTTTCGGGGTCTAAGCCAGCCCCAGCATTTT. Encoded protein: CASSFRGLSQPQHF.

This clone was seen a handful of times. The V gene is TRBV3-1 (or the pseudogene TRBV3-2), the J gene TRBJ2-2; 9 bases map to TRBD2. CDR1 is LGHDT and CDR2 is YNNKEL in the germline V gene (reference sequence). Unmatched junction bases numbered 8, after V lost 0 bases and J lost 6 bases. CDR3 length: 17 residues. CDR3 in amino acids: CASSQDFLAGSPGELFF. CDR3 bases: TGTGCCAGCAGCCAAGATTTCCTAGCGGGGTCCCCCGGGGAGCTGTTTTTT.

The CDR3 DNA sequence: TGTGCCAGCAGACGACAGTCTGGAAACACCATATATTTT. Translating gives CASRRQSGNTIYF. The rearrangement joins TRBV28 to TRBJ1-3; the D gene is possibly TRBD1 (5 bases). Between the trimmed V and J ends, which lost 6 bases and 1 base, there was a span of 7 bases. Germline V gives CDR1 MDHEN, CDR2 SYDVKM. The CDR3 loop spans 13 amino acids.

Only one count was recorded for this clone. This rearrangement joins TRBV19 to TRBJ2-7; TRBD1 matches at 8 bases. Germline values: CDR1 LNHDA, CDR2 SQIVND (reference sequence). The CDR3 is 14 amino acids. J gave up 0 bases and V 3 bases, and 1 base lay outside the gene matches. CDR3 DNA sequence: TGTGCCAGTAGTATGGACAGGGTCTCCTACGAGCAGTACTTC. This gives the protein CASSMDRVSYEQYF.

The count of this clone is one. The chain carries TRBV5-1 and TRBJ1-1; TRBD1 is a possible D gene (5 bases). CDR3 length equals 16 residues. CDR1 and CDR2 (germline): SGHRS, YFSETQ. Trimming left V 4 bases short and J 2 bases short, with 18 bases between. The CDR3 here is CASSPGRQPLNTEAFF. CDR3 in DNA: TGCGCCAGCAGCCCCGGTAGACAGCCCCTTAACACTGAAGCTTTCTTT.

The J gene is TRBJ1-5, the V gene TRBV29-1, with a weak D call TRBD1 (5 bases). The germline gives CDR1 SQVTM, CDR2 ANQGSEA. The germline V and J ends were trimmed by 0 bases and 6 bases, with 9 bases remaining between them. The CDR3 extends over 13 amino acids. The DNA for the CDR3 is TGCAGCGTTGAAGACAGGGAGGGTCAGCCCCAGCATTTT. Its translation: CSVEDREGQPQHF. The entire variable domain, with the rest obtained from reference TRBV29-1 and TRBJ1-5, is as follows: SAVISQKPSRDICQRGTSLTIQCQVDSQVTMMFWYRQQPGQSLTLIATANQGSEATYESGFVIDKFPISRPNLTFSTLTVSNMSPEDSSIYLCSVEDREGQPQHFGDGTRLSIL.

V is TRBV7-8 and J is TRBJ2-3, with 11 nucleotides matching TRBD2. This CDR3 spans 19 amino acids. The germline gives CDR1 SGHVS, CDR2 FQNEAQ. V was pared by 5 bases and J by 2 bases, with 15 bases of the junction left unmatched. In DNA form, the CDR3 reads TGTGCCAGCAGCAAACTCCCAGCACTAGCGGGGGACCTCACAGATACGCAGTATTTT. This encodes CASSKLPALAGDLTDTQYF.

This rearrangement joins TRBV28 to TRBJ2-4; TRBD1 agrees at 9 bases. The germline V gene encodes CDR1 MDHEN and CDR2 SYDVKM. V lost 5 bases to trimming and J lost 0 bases; unmatched junction nucleotides: 2. The CDR3 has 15 amino acids. The CDR3 here is CASSRDREAKNIQYF. CDR3 DNA sequence: TGTGCCAGCAGTCGGGACAGGGAAGCCAAAAACATTCAGTACTTC.

This chain connects TRBV5-1 to TRBJ2-3, with TRBD2 identical over 10 bases. The CDR3 runs 14 residues. The trim removed 5 bases at V and 2 bases at J, leaving 2 bases unmatched. CDR1 SGHRS and CDR2 YFSETQ come from the germline V gene. CDR3 in amino acids: CASRLAGYTDTQYF. CDR3 in DNA: TGCGCCAGCAGACTAGCGGGGTACACAGATACGCAGTATTTT.

The chain employs TRBV7-2 and TRBJ2-1, with 8 bases fitting TRBD1. The CDR3 sequence is 13 residues long. Germline assignment: CDR1 SGHTA and CDR2 FQGNSA. With 1 base clipped from V and 9 bases from J, the junction kept 2 bases outside the gene matches. CDR3 in amino acids: CASSLGTGSEQFF. CDR3 DNA sequence: TGTGCCAGCAGCTTAGGGACAGGGAGTGAGCAGTTCTTC.

The chain recombines TRBV30 with TRBJ1-2; D might be TRBD1 (5 bases). The CDR3 extends over 15 amino acids. Trimming removed 4 bases from V and 0 bases from J, with 15 bases in between. The V gene's germline CDR1 is GTSNPN and CDR2 SVGIG (reference sequence). The CDR3 DNA reads TGTGCCTGGATTCCTACGGGGGGAACTAACTATGGCTACACCTTC. Protein sequence: CAWIPTGGTNYGYTF.

This clone was picked up one time. The CDR3 region is CASSLIYDWDRENQPQHF. In DNA, the CDR3 is TGTGCCAGCAGCTTAATTTATGATTGGGACAGGGAGAATCAGCCCCAGCATTTT. V gene TRBV7-2 combines with J gene TRBJ1-5, with 9 bases that match TRBD1. This CDR3 has 18 residues. Germline loops: CDR1 SGHTA, CDR2 FQGNSA. V lost 2 bases to trimming and J lost 4 bases; unmatched junction nucleotides: 12.

This chain connects TRBV28 to TRBJ2-3, with 9 bases identical to TRBD2. Germline assignment: CDR1 MDHEN and CDR2 SYDVKM. CDR3 length: 17 residues. V dropped 3 bases and J dropped 1; count of bases not matched to a gene: 8. This CDR3 is CASSFGNPSGGTDTQYF. CDR3 sequence (DNA): TGTGCCAGCAGTTTTGGGAACCCTAGCGGGGGCACAGATACGCAGTATTTT.

The rearrangement links TRBV28 to TRBJ2-2; tentatively, D is TRBD2 (6 bases). Germline CDR1 MDHEN, CDR2 SYDVKM. Trimming removed 6 bases from V and 0 bases from J, with 11 bases in between. The CDR3 is 15 residues long. CDR3 region: CASRTGLANTGELFF. The CDR3 DNA follows: TGTGCCAGCAGGACGGGACTCGCGAACACCGGGGAGCTGTTTTTT.

The chain joins TRBV5-4 to TRBJ1-2, with TRBD1 matching 8 bases. V shed 5 bases and J 1 base; nucleotides not matched to a gene: 4. Germline CDR1 reads SGHNT; CDR2 reads YYREEE (reference sequence). The CDR3 is made up of 14 amino acids. The CDR3 spells CASSPGGSNYGYTF. CDR3 DNA sequence: TGTGCCAGCAGTCCAGGGGGCAGTAACTATGGCTACACCTTC.

A single count supports this clone. The chain has TRBV27 and TRBJ2-7; D is unclear. Trimming took off 5 bases at V and 0 bases at J, with 20 bases between the two ends. Germline V lookup: CDR1 MNHEY, CDR2 SMNVEV (reference sequence). CDR3 length: 17 residues. In nucleotides, the CDR3 is TGTGCCAGCAGTAGTTCTAGGAAGACCCTATTCTCCTACGAGCAGTACTTC. The encoded protein is CASSSSRKTLFSYEQYF.

This sequence joins TRBV3-1 (or the pseudogene TRBV3-2) and TRBJ1-1; D not resolved. There are 13 residues in the CDR3. The V end was cut by 1 base, the J end by 0 bases, with 3 bases between. Germline assignment: CDR1 LGHDT and CDR2 YNNKEL (reference sequence). The CDR3, as DNA: TGTGCCAGCAGCCAAGTATTGAACACTGAAGCTTTCTTT. Translation gives CASSQVLNTEAFF.

The chain couples TRBV27 to TRBJ2-7, with D perhaps TRBD1 (5 bases). Germline lookup yields CDR1 MNHEY and CDR2 SMNVEV (reference sequence). V lost 3 bases and J lost 1, with 7 bases in between. This CDR3 comprises 13 residues. The CDR3 DNA reads TGTGCCAGCAGTTTCGACAGATCCTACGAGCAGTACTTC. Its translation: CASSFDRSYEQYF.